A selection of T cell receptor beta chains follows, all from one sample in a study of blood T cell repertoires in COVID-19. The repertoire was sequenced with immunoSEQ multiplex PCR; TCRdb's copy has only in-frame clones and lacks some. This sample has 120,000 or so clones, with 88% found just once. What was sequenced was peripheral blood. The receptors shown here come from a man aged 50 to 60 with acute or convalescent COVID-19. CDR3s leave out the opening cysteine and the closing phenylalanine or tryptophan. Fields, in order: J gene, V gene, CDR3 protein.

j_gene: TRBJ2-5
v_gene: TRBV19
CDR3aa: ASSANRETQY

j_gene: TRBJ2-3
v_gene: TRBV5-1
CDR3aa: ASISRVTDTQY

j_gene: TRBJ2-7
v_gene: TRBV28
CDR3aa: ASTQTGSPYEQY

j_gene: TRBJ2-1
v_gene: TRBV4-1
CDR3aa: ASSQDPTGMEQF

j_gene: TRBJ1-1
v_gene: TRBV5-6
CDR3aa: ASSLGAMNTEAF

j_gene: TRBJ2-3
v_gene: TRBV2
CDR3aa: ASTRPRGTQY

j_gene: TRBJ2-7
v_gene: TRBV5-1
CDR3aa: ASSLVLGQTYEQY

j_gene: TRBJ1-2
v_gene: TRBV18
CDR3aa: ASSPLQGLYGYT

j_gene: TRBJ2-7
v_gene: TRBV7-9
CDR3aa: ASSLTGAYEQY

j_gene: TRBJ1-3
v_gene: TRBV6-5
CDR3aa: ASSTAGATGNTIY

j_gene: TRBJ2-1
v_gene: TRBV30
CDR3aa: AWSGYNEQF

j_gene: TRBJ2-3
v_gene: TRBV9
CDR3aa: ASSVRGRGDTQY

j_gene: TRBJ2-7
v_gene: TRBV10-2
CDR3aa: ASSESGRAYEQY

j_gene: TRBJ1-1
v_gene: TRBV19
CDR3aa: ASREIRGSPNTEAF

j_gene: TRBJ1-4
v_gene: TRBV7-9
CDR3aa: ASSPGQFNEKLF

j_gene: TRBJ1-5
v_gene: TRBV15
CDR3aa: ATSIRQGNQPQH

j_gene: TRBJ1-2
v_gene: TRBV6-5
CDR3aa: ASSYRQGVRGYT

j_gene: TRBJ1-1
v_gene: TRBV15
CDR3aa: ATSRGLWTGGKNTEAF

j_gene: TRBJ2-5
v_gene: TRBV29-1
CDR3aa: SVERPGVQETQY

j_gene: TRBJ1-1
v_gene: TRBV30
CDR3aa: AWEQGADEAF

j_gene: TRBJ2-2
v_gene: TRBV5-5
CDR3aa: ASSLPASGRFDGELF

j_gene: TRBJ1-1
v_gene: TRBV29-1
CDR3aa: SVQQALNTEAF

j_gene: TRBJ2-1
v_gene: TRBV19
CDR3aa: ASSIGSGYSYNEQF

j_gene: TRBJ2-1
v_gene: TRBV6-5
CDR3aa: ASRLTSGSYNEQF

j_gene: TRBJ1-4
v_gene: TRBV4-3
CDR3aa: ASSQGQRHEKLF

j_gene: TRBJ2-5
v_gene: TRBV5-1
CDR3aa: ASSPLAGGGKTQY

j_gene: TRBJ2-1
v_gene: TRBV7-8
CDR3aa: ASSRDSGRPNNEQF

j_gene: TRBJ1-4
v_gene: TRBV7-8
CDR3aa: ASSLAGWGGNEKLF

j_gene: TRBJ2-7
v_gene: TRBV27
CDR3aa: ASSLAGVVHEQY

j_gene: TRBJ1-3
v_gene: TRBV9
CDR3aa: ASSVDSGNTIY

j_gene: TRBJ2-7
v_gene: TRBV6-2/TRBV6-3
CDR3aa: ASSLDPLAGDSYEQY

j_gene: TRBJ1-2
v_gene: TRBV29-1
CDR3aa: SVVSGQGAYGYT

j_gene: TRBJ2-1
v_gene: TRBV9
CDR3aa: ASSVARNNEQF

j_gene: TRBJ2-3
v_gene: TRBV7-2
CDR3aa: ASSLAPSGGTDTQY

j_gene: TRBJ1-2
v_gene: TRBV5-1
CDR3aa: ASSLGDTLDYGYT

j_gene: TRBJ1-1
v_gene: TRBV19
CDR3aa: ASTRTPSEAF

j_gene: TRBJ2-3
v_gene: TRBV18
CDR3aa: ASSPPPVGRAAYVTDTQY

j_gene: TRBJ2-3
v_gene: TRBV11-3
CDR3aa: ASSSLTSVADTQY

j_gene: TRBJ1-5
v_gene: TRBV19
CDR3aa: ASSIRGGLDQPQH

j_gene: TRBJ2-7
v_gene: TRBV9
CDR3aa: ASSDPKGLAASYEQY

j_gene: TRBJ2-3
v_gene: TRBV3-1/TRBV3-2
CDR3aa: ASSQALAGGFLQDTQY

j_gene: TRBJ1-1
v_gene: TRBV5-4
CDR3aa: ASSSPGQVNTEAF

j_gene: TRBJ1-5
v_gene: TRBV5-5
CDR3aa: ASSSTGGGQPQH

j_gene: TRBJ2-7
v_gene: TRBV5-1
CDR3aa: ASSPTGTHEQY

j_gene: TRBJ1-1
v_gene: TRBV4-1
CDR3aa: ASSYPGQGKSTEAF

j_gene: TRBJ2-7
v_gene: TRBV11-2
CDR3aa: ASSFHDTSYEQY

j_gene: TRBJ2-7
v_gene: TRBV6-5
CDR3aa: ASSYSGTGTSYEQY

j_gene: TRBJ2-1
v_gene: TRBV20-1
CDR3aa: SATGQPHVV

j_gene: TRBJ2-1
v_gene: TRBV11-2
CDR3aa: ASSFSASILNEQF

j_gene: TRBJ2-7
v_gene: TRBV2
CDR3aa: ASRPSRQTYEQY

j_gene: TRBJ2-7
v_gene: TRBV3-1/TRBV3-2
CDR3aa: ASSQLRDSYEQY

j_gene: TRBJ2-3
v_gene: TRBV29-1
CDR3aa: SVAGLAGARAQY

j_gene: TRBJ2-3
v_gene: TRBV5-1
CDR3aa: ASSQRTSGRGSTDTQY

j_gene: TRBJ2-2
v_gene: TRBV11-3
CDR3aa: ASSFYQGGTGELF

j_gene: TRBJ1-6
v_gene: TRBV7-8
CDR3aa: ASSPSRNSPLH